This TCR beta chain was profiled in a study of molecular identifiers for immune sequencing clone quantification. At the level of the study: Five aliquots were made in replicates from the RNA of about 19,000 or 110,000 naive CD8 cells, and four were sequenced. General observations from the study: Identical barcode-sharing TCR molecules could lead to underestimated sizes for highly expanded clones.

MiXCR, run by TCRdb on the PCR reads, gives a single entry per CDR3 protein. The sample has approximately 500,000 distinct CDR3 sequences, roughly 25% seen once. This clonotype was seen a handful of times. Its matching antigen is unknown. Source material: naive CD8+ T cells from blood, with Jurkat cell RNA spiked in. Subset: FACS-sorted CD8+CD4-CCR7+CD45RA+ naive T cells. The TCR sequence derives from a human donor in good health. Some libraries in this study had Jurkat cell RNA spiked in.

CDR3 nucleotides: TGTGCCAGCAGCTTAGGGGGCCAGATCACTGAAGCTTTCTTT. Amino acids: CASSLGGQITEAFF. The chain has TRBV7-9 and TRBJ1-1; maybe TRBD1 (5 bases). The CDR3 loop spans 14 amino acids. Germline V lookup: CDR1 SEHNR, CDR2 FQNEAQ (reference sequence). V was cut by 1 base and J by 4 bases, with 10 bases left in between.